This is a list of T cell receptor beta chains from one sample in a study of T cell repertoires in cytomegalovirus infection. TCRdb reprocessed the reads with MiXCR, giving one entry per CDR3 protein. The sample has hundreds of thousands of distinct CDR3 sequences; approximately 24% are singletons. The sequencing sample was made of CD8+ T cells from PBMCs. The receptors stem from a human donor in good health (CMV status not recorded). Some clones in this sample may be carry-over from other donors' samples. Both conserved end residues are part of each CDR3. Not every row has a clone size; where given, it reads once, few, many or a size class.

v_gene: TRBV7-9
j_gene: TRBJ2-3
abundance: many
CDR3aa: CASSPNEGYLKDTQYF

v_gene: TRBV6-2/TRBV6-3
j_gene: TRBJ1-6
abundance: .
CDR3aa: CAIQRKGGANSPLHF

v_gene: TRBV27
j_gene: TRBJ1-1
abundance: many
CDR3aa: CASSLAENTEAFF

v_gene: TRBV7-9
j_gene: TRBJ2-2
abundance: few
CDR3aa: CASSFRGADRNTGELFF

v_gene: TRBV7-9
j_gene: TRBJ1-3
abundance: .
CDR3aa: CASNQASRGGDTIYF

v_gene: TRBV7-8
j_gene: TRBJ1-1
abundance: many
CDR3aa: CASSFYPGQQNTEAFF

v_gene: TRBV4-1
j_gene: TRBJ2-1
abundance: many
CDR3aa: CASSHEAGGLNEQFF

v_gene: TRBV7-9
j_gene: TRBJ2-2
abundance: few
CDR3aa: CASSPRGRTNTGELFF

v_gene: TRBV5-1
j_gene: TRBJ1-1
abundance: few
CDR3aa: CASSLSLVYTRFNTEAFF

v_gene: TRBV7-9
j_gene: TRBJ1-1
abundance: many
CDR3aa: CASSLGSSEAFF

v_gene: TRBV4-1
j_gene: TRBJ2-2
abundance: few
CDR3aa: CASSQDPGETGELFF

v_gene: TRBV4-2
j_gene: TRBJ2-1
abundance: many
CDR3aa: CASSQVAGPGDEQFF

v_gene: TRBV20-1
j_gene: TRBJ2-1
abundance: .
CDR3aa: CSARDLRGLNNEQFF

v_gene: TRBV6-6
j_gene: TRBJ2-3
abundance: .
CDR3aa: CASILGDTQYF

v_gene: TRBV15
j_gene: TRBJ1-1
abundance: .
CDR3aa: CATSRAGQTEAFF

v_gene: TRBV6-5
j_gene: TRBJ2-1
abundance: many
CDR3aa: CASSYSTQGSYNEQFF

v_gene: TRBV24-1
j_gene: TRBJ2-1
abundance: .
CDR3aa: CATGHRERSEQFF

v_gene: TRBV12-5
j_gene: TRBJ1-1
abundance: .
CDR3aa: CASGNTASLGRDTEAFF

v_gene: TRBV7-6
j_gene: TRBJ2-7
abundance: many
CDR3aa: CASSLGTGTEQYF

v_gene: TRBV7-9
j_gene: TRBJ2-3
abundance: many
CDR3aa: CASSPTGDPDTQYF

v_gene: TRBV29-1
j_gene: TRBJ2-1
abundance: few
CDR3aa: CSVCGLAGEFSYNEQFF

v_gene: TRBV7-2
j_gene: TRBJ2-7
abundance: many
CDR3aa: CASSLRLDRAGYEQYF

v_gene: TRBV7-3
j_gene: TRBJ1-3
abundance: few
CDR3aa: CASSFPRGQPSGNTIYF

v_gene: TRBV7-9
j_gene: TRBJ1-5
abundance: many
CDR3aa: CASSSKTGGVDQPQHF

v_gene: TRBV27
j_gene: TRBJ2-1
abundance: .
CDR3aa: CASSPTGPSGGMNEQFF

v_gene: TRBV29-1
j_gene: TRBJ1-2
abundance: .
CDR3aa: CSVPGQGVGYTF